The source of this T cell receptor beta chain is a study of blood T cells in healthy people across ages. Primed by a sample-barcoded 5' primer and a J-beta primer mix, a second PCR proceeded for 7 to 11 cycles. TCRdb processed the 5' RACE reads anew with MiXCR; each CDR3 protein has one entry. The sample has approximately 600,000 distinct CDR3 sequences; under 70% are singletons. Isolated per sample were at least 6 million PBMCs. The ends were cut back, 6 bases at V and 2 bases at J, with 14 bases in the middle. The CDR3 runs 15 residues. Concerning this clonotype itself: Its matching antigen is unknown.

Study-wide results and limits: Diversity was higher, and naive CD4+ cells more numerous, in long-lived donors than in aged donors.

Input material: blood. This receptor was taken from a man in his fifties or sixties in good health. This sequence joins TRBV12-3 or TRBV12-4 and TRBJ2-1; D possibly uses TRBD1 or TRBD2 (6 bases each). Here the CDR3 DNA reads TGTGCCAGCAGGCAGACAGGCGGGGCCTACAATGAGCAGTTCTTC. Protein: CASRQTGGAYNEQFF.